This T cell receptor beta chain was captured by sequencing in a study of blood T cell repertoires in COVID-19. Trimming stripped 7 bases from V and 6 bases from J, with 17 bases between. The CDR3 is made up of 13 amino acids. Germline-derived CDR1 and CDR2 are SGHNT and YYREEE (reference sequence). Only in-frame clones appear in the TCRdb table, and some are missing; sequencing was by immunoSEQ multiplex PCR. The repertoire holds approximately 85,000 clones, with 80% to 95% as singletons. This rearrangement joins TRBV5-4 to TRBJ2-7, with a weak D call TRBD2 (5 bases). Input material: peripheral blood. The receptor's source is a woman in her fifties or sixties with active COVID-19. CDR3 loop: CASSLPGSVEQYF. The DNA for the CDR3 is TGTGCCAGCTCATTACCGGGATCGGTCGAGCAGTACTTC.